The 7 T cell receptor beta chains presented below share a single source sample, sequenced in a study of T cell clonality in common variable immunodeficiency. Whole-study results and caveats: Fewer deletions and N-nucleotide insertions were reportedly seen in common variable immunodeficiency TCR beta sequences.

No antigens are known for them. Sequencing used immunoSEQ multiplex PCR; TCRdb keeps in-frame clones, though not all of them. Altogether about 7,000 clones were found in the sample, and no singletons occur. The sequenced material came from peripheral blood mononuclear cells. The receptors derive from a human donor with common variable immunodeficiency.

This clone occurred many times. The CDR3 is cut off 3 residues early in the read; its end comes from the germline J gene. This chain uses TRBV7-2 with TRBJ2-7, with 8 bases aligning to TRBD1. The CDR3 loop spans 14 amino acids. V lost 6 bases to trimming and J lost 3 bases; unmatched junction nucleotides: 7. CDR1 and CDR2 (germline): SGHTA, FQGNSA. The sequenced part of the CDR3 DNA is TGTGCCAGCAGACTGACAGGGGAAAGCTACGAG. It translates to CASRLTGESYE. The entire CDR3 protein is CASRLTGESYEQYF.

A remark on this clone: The CDR3 end is not reached by the read, which stops 3 residues before it; the germline J gene fills it in. The chain couples TRBV19 to TRBJ2-7; TRBD1 might be the D (6 bases). The germline gives CDR1 LNHDA, CDR2 SQIVND (reference sequence). The V gene lost 3 bases and the J gene lost 6 bases, with 15 bases spanning the gap. This CDR3 is 14 amino acids long. The DNA read from the CDR3 is TGTGCCAGTAGTATGATCAGAGGGGGTCGCGAG. Amino acids: CASSMIRGGRE. The full CDR3 protein is CASSMIRGGREQYF.

This clone was observed many times. With the read ending 3 residues before the CDR3 end, the germline J gene is used to fill in that end. The V gene is TRBV7-9, the J gene TRBJ2-3; 8 bases line up with TRBD2. Germline CDR1 SEHNR, CDR2 FQNEAQ (reference sequence). CDR3 length equals 14 residues. V lost 5 bases and J lost 6; bases outside the gene matches: 7. This chain's CDR3 is CASSLWTSSDTQYF. Partial CDR3 DNA: TGTGCCAGCAGCCTATGGACTAGCAGCGATACG.

Points on this clone: The CDR3 is cut off 3 residues early in the read; its end comes from the germline J gene. The chain has TRBV11-3 and TRBJ2-4; perhaps TRBD2 as D (6 bases). CDR3 length: 12 amino acids. In germline, CDR1 is SGHNT, CDR2 YENEEA. CDR3 loop: CASSLQHGGQYF. The sequenced part of the CDR3 DNA is TGTGCCAGCAGCCTTCAACACGGGGGT.

Within the sample, this clone is medium-sized. The observed sequence ends 3 residues before the CDR3 terminus, with the missing tail filled in from the germline J gene. This CDR3 is also generated by other DNA sequences in the sample. The chain uses TRBV5-5 and TRBJ1-2; 8 bases map to TRBD1. The CDR3 length is 13 residues. Germline CDR1 SGHKS, CDR2 YYEKEE (reference sequence). The J segment lost 7 bases and the V segment lost 4 bases, leaving 6 bases of the junction unmatched. The CDR3 here is CASSTGQGSGYTF. The covered CDR3 bases are TGTGCCAGCAGCACCGGACAGGGATCTGGC.

This clone is medium-sized. The read falls 3 residues short of the CDR3 end, and the missing part is taken from the germline J gene. The V gene is TRBV20-1, the J gene TRBJ1-3; D perhaps matches TRBD1 (6 bases). The germline V and J ends were trimmed by 5 bases and 6 bases, with 20 bases remaining between them. The CDR3 sequence is 15 residues long. CDR1 and CDR2 (germline): DFQATT, SNEGSKA (reference sequence). The part of the CDR3 DNA that was read is TGCAGTGCTCCCCTTTCCGGGGGGACAAAAAACACC. Protein: CSAPLSGGTKNT. The whole CDR3 sequence reads CSAPLSGGTKNTIYF.

This clone was seen only a few times. The missing CDR3 end, 3 residues past where the read stops, is filled in from the germline J gene. This rearrangement joins TRBV18 to TRBJ2-5; D remains ambiguous. Trimming pared 0 bases from V and 4 bases from J, leaving 6 bases between. This CDR3 region has 13 residues. The germline V gene encodes CDR1 KGHSH and CDR2 LQKENI. The CDR3 bases that were read are TGTGCCAGCTCACCACCGCGTGGAGAGACC. Protein: CASSPPRGET. The entire CDR3 sequence reads CASSPPRGETQYF.